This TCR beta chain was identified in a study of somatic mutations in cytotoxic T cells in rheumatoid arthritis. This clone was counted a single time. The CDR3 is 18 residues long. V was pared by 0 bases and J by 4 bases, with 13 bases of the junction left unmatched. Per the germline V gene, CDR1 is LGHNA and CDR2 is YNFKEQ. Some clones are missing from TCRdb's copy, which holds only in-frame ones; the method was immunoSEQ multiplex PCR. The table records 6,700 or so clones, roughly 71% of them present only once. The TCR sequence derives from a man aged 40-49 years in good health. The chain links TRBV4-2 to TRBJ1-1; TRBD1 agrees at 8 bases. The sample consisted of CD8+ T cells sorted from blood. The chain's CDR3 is CASSQEWTGSYYVTEAFF. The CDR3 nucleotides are TGTGCCAGCAGCCAAGAATGGACAGGGTCATACTATGTCACTGAAGCTTTCTTT.